The clone carrying this TCR beta chain was found once. The sample is drawn from a study of blood T cell repertoires in COVID-19. On the study more broadly: There were acute and convalescent COVID-19 samples, and they came from the United States, Italy and Spain. T cells, B-cell-depleted T cells, or PBMCs provided the cDNA or gDNA that served as material.

CDR1 is MNHEY and CDR2 is SMNVEV in the germline V gene (reference sequence). CDR3 length equals 14 residues. V was clipped by 2 bases and J by 6 bases, with 11 bases between them. Per the authors' pipeline: By means of reference gene primer amplification, nucleated cell counts were estimated. Assay: immunoSEQ multiplex PCR; the TCRdb copy retains only in-frame clones and omits some. V, J and clone size derive from that table, while D and trimming were established from the DNA sequence. The top ten clones hold about an eighth of a sample with fewer than 350,000 clones, 70% to 90% of them seen once. The Seattle patients joined while their infection was active and were tracked longitudinally afterward.

This TCR was sampled from a woman between 65 and 79 years old with COVID-19, enrolled during active disease. Sequenced: peripheral blood. The J gene is TRBJ1-5, the V gene TRBV27, with D possibly matching TRBD1 (6 bases). CDR3 coding DNA: TGTGCCAGCAGTTTAACAGGGTTGAGTCAGCCCCAGCATTTT. This gives the protein CASSLTGLSQPQHF.